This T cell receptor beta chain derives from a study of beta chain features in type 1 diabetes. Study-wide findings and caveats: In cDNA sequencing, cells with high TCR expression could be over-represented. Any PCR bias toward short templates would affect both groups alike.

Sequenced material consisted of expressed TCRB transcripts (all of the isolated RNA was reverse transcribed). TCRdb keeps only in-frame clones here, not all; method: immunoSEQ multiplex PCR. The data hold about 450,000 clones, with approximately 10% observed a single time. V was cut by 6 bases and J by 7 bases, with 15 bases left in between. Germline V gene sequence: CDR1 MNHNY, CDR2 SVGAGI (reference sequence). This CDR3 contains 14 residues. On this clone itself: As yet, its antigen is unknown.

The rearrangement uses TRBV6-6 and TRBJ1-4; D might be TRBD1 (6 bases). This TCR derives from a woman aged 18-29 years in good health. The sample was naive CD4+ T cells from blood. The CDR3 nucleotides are TGTGCCAGCAGCGAGGGGGTACTTCGTGAAAAACTGTTTTTT. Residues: CASSEGVLREKLFF.